Below, 24 T cell receptor beta chains from the same sample are listed, as sequenced in a study of cytomegalovirus exposure and HLA in healthy donors. The PCR employed 60 Vbeta primers together with 13 Jbeta primers. Clones were read by immunoSEQ multiplex PCR, and TCRdb kept only the in-frame ones, dropping some. Here the sample spans some 150,000 clones, around two thirds being singletons. Sequenced: PBMCs. The receptors come from a woman aged 40 to 50 in good health and CMV-seronegative.

V usage is TRBV5-4 and J usage is TRBJ1-6; TRBD1 matches 10 bases. Per the germline V gene, CDR1 is SGHNT and CDR2 is YYREEE (reference sequence). The J segment lost 0 bases and the V segment lost 5 bases, leaving 2 bases of the junction unmatched. This CDR3 is 16 amino acids long. The CDR3 bases are TGTGCCAGCAGGGGACAGGGGAGCTCCTATAATTCACCCCTCCACTTT. This translates into CASRGQGSSYNSPLHF.

V and J are TRBV28 and TRBJ2-5; TRBD1 agrees at 7 bases. The germline gives CDR1 MDHEN, CDR2 SYDVKM. V trimming: 5 bases; J trimming: 1 base; junction bases outside the gene matches: 10. The CDR3 consists of 16 residues. The CDR3: CASSIRQGYLQETQYF. The CDR3 nucleotides read TGTGCCAGCAGTATCAGACAGGGCTATCTCCAAGAGACCCAGTACTTC.

V usage is TRBV9 and J usage is TRBJ1-6, with unresolved D. This CDR3 has 16 amino acids. Germline CDR1 and CDR2: SGDLS and YYNGEE. V lost 4 bases, J lost 6 bases, and 17 bases lay in between. CDR3 amino acids: CASSPEVVYGNSPLHF. The CDR3 nucleotides are TGTGCCAGCAGCCCGGAGGTTGTATACGGTAATTCACCCCTCCACTTT.

The chain has TRBV19 and TRBJ2-7; 9 bases are shared with TRBD1. Germline trimming cut 7 bases from V and 3 bases from J; bases unmatched to any gene: 10. This CDR3 has 15 amino acids. CDR1 and CDR2 from the germline V gene are LNHDA and SQIVND (reference sequence). The CDR3 here is CASNPSGTGIYEQYF. The CDR3 coding sequence is TGTGCCAGTAACCCCTCCGGGACAGGGATCTACGAGCAGTACTTC.

This clone was detected only a few times. This chain uses TRBV5-4 with TRBJ2-3, with a tentative D call TRBD2 (6 bases). Trimming stripped 1 base from V and 0 bases from J, with 12 bases between. The CDR3 runs 16 residues. Germline CDR1 and CDR2: SGHNT and YYREEE (reference sequence). DNA for the CDR3: TGTGCCAGCAGCTTGCGCCTAGCGCTGAGCACAGATACGCAGTATTTT. It codes for CASSLRLALSTDTQYF. Together with reference TRBV5-4 and TRBJ2-3, the CDR3 gives the full variable domain: ETGVTQSPTHLIKTRGQQVTLRCSSQSGHNTVSWYQQALGQGPQFIFQYYREEENGRGNFPPRFSGLQFPNYSSELNVNALELDDSALYLCASSLRLALSTDTQYFGPGTRLTVL.

This clone was seen once. This chain joins TRBV6-6 and TRBJ1-3; 8 positions agree with TRBD1. Trimming took 5 bases from V and 2 from J; bases not matched to a gene: 2. The length of the CDR3 is 14 residues. CDR1 is MNHNY and CDR2 is SVGAGI in the germline V gene (reference sequence). The CDR3 loop reads CASSPGQAGNTIYF. The CDR3 DNA reads as TGTGCCAGCAGTCCGGGACAGGCTGGAAACACCATATATTTT.

The chain links TRBV7-9 to TRBJ2-7; 11 nucleotides align to TRBD2. Germline V CDR1 and CDR2: SEHNR, FQNEAQ (reference sequence). V trimming: 5 bases; J trimming: 9 bases; junction bases outside the gene matches: 3. CDR3 length: 12 amino acids. The CDR3 spells CASSPGLAGQYF. For the CDR3, the DNA is TGTGCCAGCAGCCCCGGACTAGCGGGGCAGTACTTC.

The chain is built from TRBV7-6 and TRBJ2-1; D may be TRBD1 (5 bases). Deletions cut 2 bases from V and 0 bases from J, with 8 bases between. The CDR3 spans 15 residues. The germline V gene has CDR1 SGHVS and CDR2 FNYEAQ. The CDR3 DNA reads as TGTGCCAGCAGCTTATCCGACAGCTCCTACAATGAGCAGTTCTTC. Protein sequence: CASSLSDSSYNEQFF.

This clone has more than one count but fewer than ten. The rearrangement links TRBV7-3 to TRBJ1-2; D gene ambiguous. This CDR3 has 14 residues. Trimming removed 8 bases from V and 1 base from J, with 14 bases in between. Per germline, CDR1 SGHTA and CDR2 FQGTGA. The CDR3 spells CASALNANNYGYTF. The DNA for the CDR3 is TGTGCCAGCGCCCTAAACGCGAATAACTATGGCTACACCTTC.

The chain carries TRBV4-1 and TRBJ1-3; possibly TRBD1 for D (6 bases). CDR1 MGHRA and CDR2 YSYEKL come from the germline V gene. The CDR3 extends over 15 amino acids. V gave up 3 bases and J gave up 0 bases, with 9 bases separating them. Written as DNA, the CDR3 is TGCGCCAGCAGCCAGACAGGCGACTCTGGAAACACCATATATTTT. It translates to CASSQTGDSGNTIYF.

The chain is built from TRBV4-1 and TRBJ2-1; 9 bases map to TRBD2. With 0 bases clipped from V and 1 base from J, the junction kept 7 bases outside the gene matches. CDR1 and CDR2 (germline): MGHRA, YSYEKL. This CDR3 comprises 18 residues. CDR3 amino acids: CASSQDPQRGASYNEQFF. CDR3 coding DNA: TGCGCCAGCAGCCAAGATCCCCAGCGGGGGGCATCCTACAATGAGCAGTTCTTC.

This clone showed up just once. The CDR3 loop is CASSADRGTIYGYTF. DNA for the CDR3: TGTGCCAGCAGTGCGGACAGGGGCACCATCTATGGCTACACCTTC. J is TRBJ1-2 and V is TRBV2; 9 bases line up with TRBD1. V trimming: 4 bases; J trimming: 4 bases; junction bases outside the gene matches: 7. From germline, CDR1 is SNHLY and CDR2 FYNNEI. There are 15 residues in the CDR3.

The V call is TRBV5-1, the J call TRBJ2-7, with 8 bases lining up with TRBD1. The germline gives CDR1 SGHRS, CDR2 YFSETQ. V lost 4 bases, J lost 3 bases, and 3 bases stayed unmatched. This CDR3 has 13 amino acids. The CDR3: CASSQGAGYEQYF. Written as DNA, the CDR3 is TGCGCCAGCAGCCAGGGGGCAGGCTACGAGCAGTACTTC.

In this sample, this clone turned up once. The genes are TRBV13 and TRBJ2-6; TRBD1 matches at 8 bases. The CDR3 is made up of 19 amino acids. With 5 bases clipped from V and 0 bases from J, the junction kept 12 bases outside the gene matches. Germline loops: CDR1 PRHDT, CDR2 FYEKMQ (reference sequence). CDR3 sequence (DNA): TGTGCCAGCAGCCCGACAGGGGCCCACCTTCGCTCTGGGGCCAACGTCCTGACTTTC. It is translated as CASSPTGAHLRSGANVLTF.

This clone has only a few counts. The chain combines TRBV27 with TRBJ2-5, with 8 bases that match TRBD1. Germline-derived CDR1 and CDR2 are MNHEY and SMNVEV (reference sequence). CDR3 length equals 15 residues. The trim removed 8 bases at V and 5 bases at J, leaving 13 bases unmatched. As DNA, the CDR3 is TGTGCCAGCGGGGGTGCAGGGGGCGCGGGGGAGACCCAGTACTTC. Amino acids: CASGGAGGAGETQYF.

The V call is TRBV11-2, the J call TRBJ2-7; 8 bases align to TRBD1. The V segment lost 4 bases and the J segment 4 bases; nucleotides outside the gene matches: 6. Germline V lookup: CDR1 SGHAT, CDR2 FQNNGV. The CDR3 totals 14 residues. This CDR3 is CASSSIRGQYEQYF. The CDR3 DNA follows: TGTGCCAGCAGCTCGATCAGGGGGCAATACGAGCAGTACTTC.

The V call is TRBV7-9, the J call TRBJ1-5; D perhaps matches TRBD1 (5 bases). V lost 4 bases to trimming and J lost 2 bases, with 12 bases between them. This CDR3 has 15 residues. Germline CDR1 and CDR2: SEHNR and FQNEAQ (reference sequence). Here the CDR3 reads CASSSLTDGNQPQHF. CDR3 bases: TGTGCCAGCAGCTCCCTGACAGATGGCAATCAGCCCCAGCATTTT.

This clone was observed once. V usage is TRBV5-4 and J usage is TRBJ1-6; unclear D gene. The CDR3 loop spans 15 amino acids. The germline V gene has CDR1 SGHNT and CDR2 YYREEE (reference sequence). Trimming left V 5 bases short and J 7 bases short, with 16 bases between. The CDR3: CASRDPGSANSPLHF. In nucleotides, the CDR3 is TGTGCCAGCAGGGACCCGGGAAGCGCCAATTCACCCCTCCACTTT. Complete variable domain (other parts from reference TRBV5-4 and TRBJ1-6): ETGVTQSPTHLIKTRGQQVTLRCSSQSGHNTVSWYQQALGQGPQFIFQYYREEENGRGNFPPRFSGLQFPNYSSELNVNALELDDSALYLCASRDPGSANSPLHFGNGTRLTVT.

This clone was counted between two and nine times. The chain combines TRBV7-2 with TRBJ2-7, with 7 positions matching TRBD1. The germline V gene encodes CDR1 SGHTA and CDR2 FQGNSA. This CDR3 is 15 amino acids long. With 5 bases clipped from V and 2 bases from J, the junction kept 9 bases outside the gene matches. The CDR3, as DNA: TGTGCCAGCAGCCAAACGAGGGGACAGACCTACGAGCAGTACTTC. Amino acid sequence: CASSQTRGQTYEQYF.

This clone was seen a few times. The missing conserved phenylalanine or tryptophan at the end of this CDR3 makes a read error likely. Because the CDR3's place on the DNA is in doubt, the DNA is left out and the CDR3 is given as listed by TCRdb. The chain has TRBV5-6 and TRBJ1-1. Germline assignment: CDR1 SGHDT and CDR2 YYEEEE. Including both end residues, the CDR3 is 15 amino acids long. CDR3 sequence: CASSWRGSKGLGGEI.

The chain links TRBV7-2 to TRBJ2-5; D perhaps matches TRBD1 (6 bases). Germline loops: CDR1 SGHTA, CDR2 FQGNSA. V was cut by 5 bases and J by 5 bases, with 12 bases left in between. CDR3 length equals 13 residues. The CDR3 spells CASSLQGSETQYF. The CDR3 DNA sequence: TGTGCCAGCAGCCTACAGGGTAGCGAGACCCAGTACTTC.

The chain couples TRBV11-3 to TRBJ2-4; 8 bases line up with TRBD1. Germline V CDR1 and CDR2: SGHNT, YENEEA. CDR3 length: 12 amino acids. Trimming at V came to 5 bases and at J to 6 bases, leaving 0 bases not matched to a gene. CDR3 residues: CASSGQGNIQYF. As DNA, the CDR3 is TGTGCCAGCAGCGGACAGGGAAACATTCAGTACTTC.

The rearrangement links TRBV9 to TRBJ2-5, with D perhaps TRBD2 (6 bases). Germline V gene lookup returns CDR1 SGDLS and CDR2 YYNGEE. The V and J ends lost 2 bases and 4 bases respectively, with 15 bases between them. This CDR3 is built from 15 residues. This CDR3 is CASSVGTLGRETQYF. DNA for the CDR3: TGTGCCAGCAGCGTCGGGACTCTGGGGCGAGAGACCCAGTACTTC.

This clone was detected a few times. The chain employs TRBV28 and TRBJ1-5, with 9 bases that match TRBD1. The CDR3 contains 17 residues. Germline loops: CDR1 MDHEN, CDR2 SYDVKM. V was clipped by 6 bases and J by 3 bases; unmatched bases: 12. CDR3 coding DNA: TGTGCCAGCAGCCCCACGGGGACAGGGTTTTCCAATCAGCCCCAGCATTTT. Translation gives CASSPTGTGFSNQPQHF.